What follows are 6 T cell receptor beta chains derived from one specimen sequenced in a study of T cell changes during pregnancy in multiple sclerosis. Here immunoSEQ multiplex PCR was the method, and the copy in TCRdb shows in-frame clones only, minus some. The data hold about 120,000 clones, with approximately 93% observed a single time. This material consisted of peripheral blood, taken before pregnancy. These receptors all come from a female donor with multiple sclerosis, enrolled in a pregnancy study.

J is TRBJ1-5 and V is TRBV10-3; D ambiguous. CDR1 ENHRY and CDR2 SYGVKD come from the germline V gene. Trimming cost V 3 bases and J 0 bases, with 9 bases left between them. This CDR3 is 15 amino acids long. The CDR3 DNA is TGTGCCATCAGTGATGGAGGAGTTAGCAATCAGCCCCAGCATTTT. Residues: CAISDGGVSNQPQHF.

The chain employs TRBV7-8 and TRBJ1-3, with 9 bases matching TRBD1. With 5 bases clipped from V and 1 base from J, the junction kept 9 bases outside the gene matches. CDR1 SGHVS and CDR2 FQNEAQ come from the germline V gene. The CDR3 spans 17 residues. The CDR3: CASSIQGARVSGNTIYF. As DNA, the CDR3 is TGTGCCAGCAGCATACAGGGGGCGCGTGTATCTGGAAACACCATATATTTT.

V usage is TRBV19 and J usage is TRBJ2-1, with a tentative D call TRBD1 (5 bases). The CDR3 is made up of 15 amino acids. Germline V gene sequence: CDR1 LNHDA, CDR2 SQIVND (reference sequence). V shed 6 bases and J shed 4 bases, with 16 bases lying between them. CDR3 residues: CASSYEGVGYNEQFF. The CDR3 DNA sequence: TGTGCCAGTAGCTATGAAGGGGTGGGGTACAATGAGCAGTTCTTC.

This chain joins TRBV5-8 and TRBJ2-7; TRBD1 is a possible D gene (5 bases). Per the germline V gene, CDR1 is SGHTS and CDR2 is YDEGEE. V lost 4 bases, J lost 2 bases, and 16 bases lay in between. The CDR3 spans 15 residues. The CDR3 sequence: CASSPSRQGTYEQYF. In DNA form, the CDR3 reads TGTGCCAGCAGCCCATCGCGCCAGGGTACCTACGAGCAGTACTTC.

J is TRBJ1-2 and V is TRBV5-4; 8 bases match TRBD1. J was trimmed by 2 bases and V by 0 bases; bases with no gene match: 0. The germline gives CDR1 SGHNT, CDR2 YYREEE (reference sequence). This CDR3 contains 14 residues. CDR3 residues: CASSLDRGNYGYTF. The CDR3 DNA reads TGTGCCAGCAGCTTGGACAGGGGGAACTATGGCTACACCTTC. The variable domain in full, completed from reference TRBV5-4 and TRBJ1-2, reads ETGVTQSPTHLIKTRGQQVTLRCSSQSGHNTVSWYQQALGQGPQFIFQYYREEENGRGNFPPRFSGLQFPNYSSELNVNALELDDSALYLCASSLDRGNYGYTFGSGTRLTVV.

The V call is TRBV5-4, the J call TRBJ2-1, with D perhaps TRBD1 (6 bases). Germline CDR1 is SGHNT and CDR2 is YYREEE (reference sequence). The V and J ends lost 0 bases and 6 bases respectively, with 16 bases between them. This CDR3 region has 16 residues. The CDR3 is CASSLEAPGVLNEQFF. The CDR3 nucleotides read TGTGCCAGCAGCTTGGAGGCTCCAGGGGTGCTCAATGAGCAGTTCTTC.